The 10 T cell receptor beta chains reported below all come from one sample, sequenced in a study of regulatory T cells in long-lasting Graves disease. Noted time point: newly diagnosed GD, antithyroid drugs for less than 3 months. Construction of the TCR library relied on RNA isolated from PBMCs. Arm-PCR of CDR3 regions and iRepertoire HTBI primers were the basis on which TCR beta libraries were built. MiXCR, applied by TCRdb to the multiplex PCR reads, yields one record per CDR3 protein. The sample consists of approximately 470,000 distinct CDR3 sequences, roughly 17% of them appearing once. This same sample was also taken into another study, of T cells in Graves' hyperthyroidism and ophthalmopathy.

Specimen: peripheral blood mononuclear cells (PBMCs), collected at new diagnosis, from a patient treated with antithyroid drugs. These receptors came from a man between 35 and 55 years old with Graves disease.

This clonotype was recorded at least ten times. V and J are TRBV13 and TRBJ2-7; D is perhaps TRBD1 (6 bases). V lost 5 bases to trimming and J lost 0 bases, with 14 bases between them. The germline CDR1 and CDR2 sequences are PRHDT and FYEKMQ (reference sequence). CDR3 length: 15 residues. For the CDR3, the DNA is TGTGCCAGCAGCCGGGACATGGGAAGCTCCTACGAGCAGTACTTC. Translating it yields CASSRDMGSSYEQYF.

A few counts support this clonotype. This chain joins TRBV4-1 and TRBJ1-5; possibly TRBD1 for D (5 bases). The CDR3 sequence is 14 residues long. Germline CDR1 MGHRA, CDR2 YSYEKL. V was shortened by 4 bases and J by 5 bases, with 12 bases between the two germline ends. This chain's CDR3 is CASSRQLGDQPQHF. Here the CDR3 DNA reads TGCGCCAGCAGCCGCCAGTTAGGGGATCAGCCCCAGCATTTT.

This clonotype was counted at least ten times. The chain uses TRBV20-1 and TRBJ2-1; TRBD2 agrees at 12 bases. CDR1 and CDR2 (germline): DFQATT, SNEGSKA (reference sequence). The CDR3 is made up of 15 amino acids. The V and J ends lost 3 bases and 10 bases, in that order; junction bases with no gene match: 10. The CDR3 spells CSASTLAGGPGEQFF. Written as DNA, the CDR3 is TGCAGTGCTAGTACGCTAGCGGGAGGGCCGGGGGAGCAGTTCTTC.

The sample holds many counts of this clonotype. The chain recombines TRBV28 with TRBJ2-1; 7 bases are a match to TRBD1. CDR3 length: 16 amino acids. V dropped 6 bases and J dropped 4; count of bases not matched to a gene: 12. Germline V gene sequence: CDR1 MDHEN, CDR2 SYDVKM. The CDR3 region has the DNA TGTGCCAGCAGGCCTGGGACAGAGGGCTTTTACAATGAGCAGTTCTTC. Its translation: CASRPGTEGFYNEQFF.

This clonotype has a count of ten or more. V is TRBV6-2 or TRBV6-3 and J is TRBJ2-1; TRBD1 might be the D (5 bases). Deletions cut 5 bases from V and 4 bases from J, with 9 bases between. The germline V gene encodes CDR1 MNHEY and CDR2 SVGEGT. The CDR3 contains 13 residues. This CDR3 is CASSKDSYNEQFF. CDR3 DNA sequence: TGTGCCAGCAGTAAAGACAGTTACAATGAGCAGTTCTTC.

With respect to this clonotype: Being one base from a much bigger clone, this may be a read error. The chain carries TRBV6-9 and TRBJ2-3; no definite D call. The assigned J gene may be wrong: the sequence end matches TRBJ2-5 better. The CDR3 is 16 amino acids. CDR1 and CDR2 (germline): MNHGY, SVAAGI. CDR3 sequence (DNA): TGTGCCAGCAGTTACTCACCGGGCGATCCAGTTGGTACCCAGTACTTC. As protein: CASSYSPGDPVGTQYF.

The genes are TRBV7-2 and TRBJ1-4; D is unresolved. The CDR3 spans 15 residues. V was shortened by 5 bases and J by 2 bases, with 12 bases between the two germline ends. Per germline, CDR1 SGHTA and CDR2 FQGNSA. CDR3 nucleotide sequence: TGTGCCAGCAGCCCTCAGGTGGGGACTAATGAAAAACTGTTTTTT. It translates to CASSPQVGTNEKLFF.

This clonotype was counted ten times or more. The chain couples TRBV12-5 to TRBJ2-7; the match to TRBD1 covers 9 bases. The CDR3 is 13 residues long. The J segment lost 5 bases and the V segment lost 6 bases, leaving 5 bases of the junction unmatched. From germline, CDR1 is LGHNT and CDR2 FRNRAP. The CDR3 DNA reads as TGTGCTAGTGGGTCCAGGGACAGGGACGAGCAGTACTTC. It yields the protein CASGSRDRDEQYF.

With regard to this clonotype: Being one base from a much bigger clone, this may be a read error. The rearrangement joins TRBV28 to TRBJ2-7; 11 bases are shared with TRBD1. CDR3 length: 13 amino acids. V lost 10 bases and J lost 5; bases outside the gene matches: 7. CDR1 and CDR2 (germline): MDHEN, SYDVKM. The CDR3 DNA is TGTGCCATCGCACCGGGACAGGGGGACGAGCAGTACTTC. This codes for CAIAPGQGDEQYF.

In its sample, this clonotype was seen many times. The CDR3 DNA reads as TGTGCCACCCAACCTACCGCCTCTAGCGGGAGTAGGGCAGATGAGCAGTTCTTC. It encodes CATQPTASSGSRADEQFF. J is TRBJ2-1 and V is TRBV24-1, with 10 bases lining up with TRBD2. The J segment lost 8 bases and the V segment lost 9 bases, leaving 21 bases of the junction unmatched. CDR1 and CDR2 from the germline V gene are KGHDR and SFDVKD. The CDR3 is made up of 18 amino acids.